One sample yielded the 9 T cell receptor beta chains listed below, sequenced in a study of blood T cell repertoires in COVID-19. The table came from immunoSEQ multiplex PCR; TCRdb's copy has only in-frame clones and leaves some out. The sample consists of 330,000 or so clones, 89% of them appearing once. Sequenced material: peripheral blood. The receptors shown here come from a woman aged 55 to 70 with COVID-19, enrolled during active disease.

The gene calls are TRBV18 and TRBJ1-3; 11 bases are shared with TRBD1. The germline V gene has CDR1 KGHSH and CDR2 LQKENI. V shed 3 bases and J 8 bases; nucleotides not matched to a gene: 3. The CDR3 is 14 amino acids. CDR3 in DNA: TGTGCCAGCTCACCTTTGGGACAGGGGGACACCATATATTTT. It encodes CASSPLGQGDTIYF.

The rearrangement joins TRBV5-4 to TRBJ1-1; no clear D gene. Trimming took 4 bases from V and 8 from J, leaving 9 bases between them. The CDR3 runs 11 residues. Germline V CDR1 and CDR2: SGHNT, YYREEE (reference sequence). CDR3 sequence: CASSHLEEAFF. The CDR3 DNA reads as TGTGCCAGCAGCCACCTAGAGGAAGCTTTCTTT.

This clone was counted between two and nine times. The V gene is TRBV5-4, the J gene TRBJ1-2; D is uncertain. Trimming shortened V by 0 bases and J by 2 bases, and 5 bases separated the two germline ends. CDR1 is SGHNT, CDR2 YYREEE, per germline (reference sequence). There are 13 residues in the CDR3. The CDR3 nucleotides are TGTGCCAGCAGCTTGGGAGGGAACTATGGCTACACCTTC. It codes for CASSLGGNYGYTF.

The chain recombines TRBV2 with TRBJ1-5; 8 nucleotides align to TRBD1. The germline V gene encodes CDR1 SNHLY and CDR2 FYNNEI. This CDR3 is 15 amino acids long. V lost 6 bases, J lost 4 bases, and 8 bases stayed unmatched. CDR3 DNA: TGTGCCAGCAGGACAGGGGTCCCACGTAATCAGCCCCAGCATTTT. Encoded protein: CASRTGVPRNQPQHF. Supplemented by reference TRBV2 and TRBJ1-5, the full variable domain reads EPEVTQTPSHQVTQMGQEVILRCVPISNHLYFYWYRQILGQKVEFLVSFYNNEISEKSEIFDDQFSVERPDGSNFTLKIRSTKLEDSAMYFCASRTGVPRNQPQHFGDGTRLSIL.

V gene TRBV4-1 combines with J gene TRBJ2-1, with 7 bases aligning to TRBD1. From germline, CDR1 is MGHRA and CDR2 YSYEKL. J gave up 3 bases and V 4 bases, and 12 bases lay outside the gene matches. The CDR3 has 17 amino acids. CDR3 loop: CASSPEPGRGIYNEQFF. CDR3 coding DNA: TGCGCCAGCAGCCCGGAGCCCGGCAGGGGGATCTACAATGAGCAGTTCTTC.

The rearrangement links TRBV9 to TRBJ1-5; D gene ambiguous. Trimming stripped 3 bases from V and 0 bases from J, with 7 bases between. Germline V gives CDR1 SGDLS, CDR2 YYNGEE. CDR3 length: 14 residues. The CDR3 sequence is CASSGPSSNQPQHF. CDR3 coding DNA: TGTGCCAGCAGCGGTCCATCTAGCAATCAGCCCCAGCATTTT.

The chain couples TRBV19 to TRBJ2-3; TRBD2 matches at 8 bases. The CDR3 runs 15 residues. Germline V gene data show CDR1 as LNHDA and CDR2 as SQIVND (reference sequence). CDR3: CATQDRGGRTDTQYF. CDR3 bases: TGTGCAACCCAGGACCGGGGGGGCCGAACAGATACGCAGTATTTT.

The rearrangement links TRBV2 to TRBJ1-5; 7 positions match TRBD1. V gave up 6 bases and J gave up 6 bases; unmatched junction bases: 8. This CDR3 is built from 14 residues. Germline CDR1 reads SNHLY; CDR2 reads FYNNEI. The CDR3 region is CASRASTGSQPQHF. DNA of the CDR3: TGTGCCAGCAGGGCCTCGACAGGGTCTCAGCCCCAGCATTTT.

V and J are TRBV2 and TRBJ2-4, with 8 bases matching TRBD1. CDR3 length: 15 residues. Germline loops: CDR1 SNHLY, CDR2 FYNNEI. V lost 5 bases, J lost 6 bases, and 9 bases stayed unmatched. The CDR3 DNA reads as TGTGCCAGCAGTAGGACAGGGACGGCGGGAAACATTCAGTACTTC. Protein: CASSRTGTAGNIQYF. The whole variable domain, filled in from reference TRBV2 and TRBJ2-4, reads EPEVTQTPSHQVTQMGQEVILRCVPISNHLYFYWYRQILGQKVEFLVSFYNNEISEKSEIFDDQFSVERPDGSNFTLKIRSTKLEDSAMYFCASSRTGTAGNIQYFGAGTRLSVL.